Each of the 26 T cell receptor beta chains below was sequenced from the same sample in a study of T cells in Graves' hyperthyroidism and ophthalmopathy. It was RNA transcripts that yielded the amplified TCR beta CDR3 regions. Primed by the HTBI set, a first-round RT-PCR was run on the TCR CDR3. From the multiplex PCR reads, TCRdb called clonotypes with MiXCR, one entry per CDR3 protein. The top ten hold about 45% of the sample, which has roughly 500,000 distinct CDR3 sequences, roughly 45% seen once. The material sequenced was peripheral blood or thyroid tissue (not recorded which). These receptors all come from an adult woman with Graves' disease, either hyperthyroidism or ophthalmopathy (not recorded which).

The V call is TRBV5-1, the J call TRBJ1-2; 7 bases are a match to TRBD1. This CDR3 has 13 residues. Germline assignment: CDR1 SGHRS and CDR2 YFSETQ. V dropped 4 bases and J dropped 6; count of bases not matched to a gene: 6. The CDR3 DNA follows: TGCGCCAGCAGCAGGAGACAGGGTGATGGCTACACCTTC. This gives the protein CASSRRQGDGYTF. Variable domain in full (rest from reference TRBV5-1 and TRBJ1-2): KAGVTQTPRYLIKTRGQQVTLSCSPISGHRSVSWYQQTPGQGLQFLFEYFSETQRNKGNFPGRFSGRQFSNSRSEMNVSTLELGDSALYLCASSRRQGDGYTFGSGTRLTVV.

This clonotype was seen ten or more times. The gene calls are TRBV7-2 and TRBJ2-7; the match to TRBD2 covers 11 bases. This CDR3 has 15 amino acids. Germline CDR1 and CDR2: SGHTA and FQGNSA. Trimming removed 5 bases from V and 6 bases from J; junction bases left unmatched: 9. The CDR3 DNA follows: TGTGCCAGCAGCCCGAACGTACTAGCGGGAGCCGAGCAGTACTTC. Translation gives CASSPNVLAGAEQYF.

Details on this clonotype: Compared with germline, one end of the junction differs, possibly owing to a read error. The CDR3 loop reads CATSVGGYTEAFF. CDR3 in DNA: TGTGCCACCAGTGTTGGGGGGTACACTGAAGCTTTCTTT. V is TRBV10-3 and J is TRBJ1-1; D is possibly TRBD1 (5 bases). CDR3 length: 13 residues. Germline V gene sequence: CDR1 ENHRY, CDR2 SYGVKD.

This clonotype was observed a handful of times. A read error may explain this, as a much larger clone is one base away. The J gene is TRBJ2-7, the V gene TRBV9; no clear D gene. Germline V lookup: CDR1 SGDLS, CDR2 YYNGEE. The CDR3 is 12 residues long. V was pared by 2 bases and J by 6 bases, with 9 bases between. In DNA, the CDR3 is TGTGCCAGCAGCGTCGCAGGCCGCGAGCAGTACTTC. Amino acids: CASSVAGREQYF. The full variable domain, with the rest looked up from reference TRBV9 and TRBJ2-7, is DSGVTQTPKHLITATGQRVTLRCSPRSGDLSVYWYQQSLDQGLQFLIQYYNGEERAKGNILERFSAQQFPDLHSELNLSSLELGDSALYFCASSVAGREQYFGPGTRLTVT.

This clonotype came up a few times. The rearrangement uses TRBV9 and TRBJ1-1; perhaps TRBD1 as D (5 bases). The germline V and J ends were trimmed by 6 bases and 0 bases, with 21 bases remaining between them. The CDR3 runs to 17 residues. Germline CDR1 SGDLS, CDR2 YYNGEE. The CDR3: CASNPGAGMRLNTEAFF. CDR3 in DNA: TGTGCCAGCAACCCTGGGGCAGGGATGCGTTTGAACACTGAAGCTTTCTTT.

This chain joins TRBV12-3 or TRBV12-4 and TRBJ1-5; D perhaps matches TRBD1 (5 bases). Trimming took 3 bases from V and 0 from J, leaving 9 bases between them. This CDR3 is built from 15 residues. This chain's CDR3 is CASSFSGDSNQPQHF. The CDR3 nucleotides are TGTGCCAGCAGTTTCTCGGGGGATAGCAATCAGCCCCAGCATTTT.

There are a few counts of this clonotype. The chain carries TRBV7-3 and TRBJ2-7; D perhaps matches TRBD2 (6 bases). The CDR3 loop spans 15 amino acids. V was cut by 3 bases and J by 3 bases, with 15 bases left in between. Germline loops: CDR1 SGHTA, CDR2 FQGTGA. This CDR3 reads CASSLGGDSIYEQYF. The CDR3 nucleotides read TGTGCCAGCAGCTTGGGAGGCGACTCAATCTACGAGCAGTACTTC.

V gene TRBV19 combines with J gene TRBJ2-7; TRBD1 might be the D (7 bases). The germline V gene encodes CDR1 LNHDA and CDR2 SQIVND (reference sequence). This CDR3 is built from 15 residues. Trimming removed 9 bases from V and 3 bases from J, with 21 bases in between. The CDR3 DNA reads TGTGCCAGCTCACAAACCAGGGGGGTATACTACGAGCAGTACTTC. This sequence encodes CASSQTRGVYYEQYF.

This sequence joins TRBV6-1 and TRBJ2-7; 7 bases are a match to TRBD1. The V gene's germline CDR1 is MNHNS and CDR2 SASEGT. Unmatched junction bases numbered 8, after V lost 6 bases and J lost 3 bases. The CDR3 extends over 14 amino acids. CDR3 nucleotide sequence: TGTGCCAGCAGATTGACAGGGTCTGTCTACGAGCAGTACTTC. It yields the protein CASRLTGSVYEQYF.

The chain has TRBV5-6 and TRBJ2-5; TRBD1 matches at 7 bases. The ends lost 4 bases at V and 5 bases at J; junction bases unmatched: 8. Germline CDR1 SGHDT, CDR2 YYEEEE. CDR3 length equals 14 residues. The CDR3 is CASSGTGTAETQYF. Here the CDR3 DNA reads TGTGCCAGCAGCGGAACCGGGACAGCGGAGACCCAGTACTTC.

V and J are TRBV5-6 and TRBJ1-2; the match to TRBD1 covers 7 bases. The germline gives CDR1 SGHDT, CDR2 YYEEEE. The V and J ends lost 4 bases and 1 base, in that order; junction bases with no gene match: 4. The CDR3 covers 14 residues. This chain's CDR3 is CASSPTGRNYGYTF. CDR3 sequence (DNA): TGTGCCAGCAGCCCGACAGGGCGTAACTATGGCTACACCTTC.

For this clonotype: A read error may be the cause here, since a much bigger clone is one base away. Since no conserved phenylalanine or tryptophan closes the CDR3, a read error is the likely cause. This chain uses TRBV12-3 or TRBV12-4 with TRBJ1-2, with TRBD1 matching 8 bases. V shed 6 bases, J shed 0 bases, and the junction held 6 bases outside the gene matches. The CDR3 contains 15 residues. DNA of the CDR3: TGTGCCAGCAGCCCTACAGGGGGTGCTAACTATGGCTACACCCTC. This translates into CASSPTGGANYGYTL.

The genes are TRBV7-2 and TRBJ2-5; 7 bases agree with TRBD1. With 3 bases clipped from V and 5 bases from J, the junction kept 6 bases outside the gene matches. This CDR3 has 14 amino acids. CDR1 is SGHTA, CDR2 FQGNSA, per germline. The CDR3 nucleotides are TGTGCCAGCAGCTTCCGGACAGGCCCGGAGACCCAGTACTTC. This translates into CASSFRTGPETQYF.

The chain couples TRBV28 to TRBJ1-2; tentative D call: TRBD1 (5 bases). Germline CDR1 MDHEN, CDR2 SYDVKM. The CDR3 loop spans 16 amino acids. Trimming removed 5 bases at V and 0 bases at J, with 16 bases between. DNA of the CDR3: TGTGCCAGCAGTCGGGACCCACCCGGGACTAACTATGGCTACACCTTC. This sequence encodes CASSRDPPGTNYGYTF.

This clonotype appeared a few times. The chain couples TRBV9 to TRBJ1-1, with D unresolved. There are 13 residues in the CDR3. CDR1 is SGDLS and CDR2 is YYNGEE in the germline V gene. The V end was cut by 6 bases, the J end by 1 base, with 10 bases between. CDR3 sequence reads: CASTGSTNTEAFF. In nucleotides, the CDR3 is TGTGCCAGCACCGGATCGACGAACACTGAAGCTTTCTTT.

This clonotype was observed a handful of times. The junction shows a germline mismatch at one end, possibly a read error. The V and J genes are TRBV6-5 and TRBJ2-7; 10 nucleotides agree with TRBD1. The CDR3 loop spans 15 amino acids. Looked up from germline, CDR1 is MNHEY and CDR2 is SVGAGI. CDR3 sequence reads: CASTYSGTGDYEQYF. For the CDR3, the DNA is TGTGCCAGCACTTACTCCGGGACAGGGGACTACGAGCAGTACTTC.

Only a few counts were recorded for this clonotype. V and J are TRBV5-1 and TRBJ1-1, with a tentative D call TRBD1 (6 bases). V lost 2 bases and J 8 bases, leaving 19 bases between the germline ends. The germline V gene has CDR1 SGHRS and CDR2 YFSETQ. The CDR3 is 15 residues long. The CDR3 here is CASSLIGQMNREAFF. The DNA for the CDR3 is TGCGCCAGCAGCTTAATCGGACAGATGAACAGGGAAGCTTTCTTT.

The J gene is TRBJ2-5, the V gene TRBV7-9, with a weak D call TRBD1 (6 bases). The V end was cut by 4 bases, the J end by 5 bases, with 17 bases between. The CDR3 consists of 15 residues. Germline V gene sequence: CDR1 SEHNR, CDR2 FQNEAQ (reference sequence). CDR3 bases: TGTGCCAGCAGCTCTGAGACAGGCTCCGTTGAGACCCAGTACTTC. Its translation is CASSSETGSVETQYF.

This clonotype appeared many times. The J gene is TRBJ1-2, the V gene TRBV5-1; D uncertain. Germline CDR1 SGHRS, CDR2 YFSETQ. The V and J ends lost 0 bases and 2 bases respectively, with 8 bases between them. The CDR3 extends over 14 amino acids. The CDR3 DNA sequence: TGCGCCAGCAGCTTGGAACAGCCGAACTATGGCTACACCTTC. Encoded protein: CASSLEQPNYGYTF.

The table lists this clonotype with a count of one. The rearrangement uses TRBV5-1 and TRBJ1-2; 12 bases are shared with TRBD1. V shed 4 bases, J shed 10 bases, and the junction held 5 bases outside the gene matches. Germline CDR1 SGHRS, CDR2 YFSETQ. This CDR3 is built from 13 residues. The CDR3 DNA sequence: TGCGCCAGCAGCGGGACAGGGGGCTACGACTACACCTTC. This codes for CASSGTGGYDYTF. The full variable domain, rest sourced from reference TRBV5-1 and TRBJ1-2, is KAGVTQTPRYLIKTRGQQVTLSCSPISGHRSVSWYQQTPGQGLQFLFEYFSETQRNKGNFPGRFSGRQFSNSRSEMNVSTLELGDSALYLCASSGTGGYDYTFGSGTRLTVV.

J is TRBJ1-4 and V is TRBV15, with D possibly TRBD1 on 5 matching bases. The V gene lost 3 bases and the J gene lost 3 bases, with 8 bases spanning the gap. Germline CDR1 LNHNV, CDR2 YYDKDF (reference sequence). CDR3 length: 14 amino acids. This chain's CDR3 is CATSSWGANEKLFF. In nucleotides, the CDR3 is TGTGCCACCAGCAGTTGGGGGGCTAATGAAAAACTGTTTTTT.

The chain uses TRBV19 and TRBJ1-5; D gene ambiguous. Germline-derived CDR1 and CDR2 are LNHDA and SQIVND (reference sequence). Trimming pared 8 bases from V and 2 bases from J, leaving 10 bases between. The CDR3 spans 13 residues. The CDR3 DNA sequence: TGTGCCAGTGCGGGGAAAGGCAATCAGCCCCAGCATTTT. Amino acid sequence: CASAGKGNQPQHF.

On this clonotype itself: Likely a read error: the CDR3 ends without its conserved phenylalanine or tryptophan. No DNA is shown, since the ends of the CDR3 on it are uncertain; the CDR3 is the one TCRdb lists. The chain is built from TRBV4-1 and TRBJ1-4; the D segment call TRBD1 is taken from the table without a DNA check. In germline, CDR1 is MGHRA, CDR2 YSYEKL. The CDR3 has 8 amino acids, counting both end residues. The CDR3: CASSQGTG.

The rearrangement joins TRBV20-1 to TRBJ2-7, with D unclear. Germline assignment: CDR1 DFQATT and CDR2 SNEGSKA (reference sequence). The CDR3 contains 13 residues. V lost 3 bases, J lost 2 bases, and 11 bases lay in between. CDR3 in DNA: TGCAGTGCTAGCCCCCCGGCCGCCTACGAGCAGTACTTC. This encodes CSASPPAAYEQYF.

The V and J genes are TRBV10-3 and TRBJ2-7; 12 bases are a match to TRBD2. V lost 3 bases and J lost 9; bases outside the gene matches: 9. This CDR3 contains 15 residues. The germline CDR1 and CDR2 sequences are ENHRY and SYGVKD. DNA of the CDR3: TGTGCCATCAGTGAAGTCAGACTAGCGGGAGACCGGCAGTACTTC. This codes for CAISEVRLAGDRQYF.

The chain has TRBV7-6 and TRBJ1-1; 7 bases line up with TRBD1. V was clipped by 5 bases and J by 8 bases; unmatched bases: 14. The CDR3 has 15 residues. CDR1 and CDR2 from the germline V gene are SGHVS and FNYEAQ. The CDR3, as DNA: TGTGCCAGCAGCCCGGGACTAGCGAACAGGGGCGAAGCTTTCTTT. It yields the protein CASSPGLANRGEAFF.